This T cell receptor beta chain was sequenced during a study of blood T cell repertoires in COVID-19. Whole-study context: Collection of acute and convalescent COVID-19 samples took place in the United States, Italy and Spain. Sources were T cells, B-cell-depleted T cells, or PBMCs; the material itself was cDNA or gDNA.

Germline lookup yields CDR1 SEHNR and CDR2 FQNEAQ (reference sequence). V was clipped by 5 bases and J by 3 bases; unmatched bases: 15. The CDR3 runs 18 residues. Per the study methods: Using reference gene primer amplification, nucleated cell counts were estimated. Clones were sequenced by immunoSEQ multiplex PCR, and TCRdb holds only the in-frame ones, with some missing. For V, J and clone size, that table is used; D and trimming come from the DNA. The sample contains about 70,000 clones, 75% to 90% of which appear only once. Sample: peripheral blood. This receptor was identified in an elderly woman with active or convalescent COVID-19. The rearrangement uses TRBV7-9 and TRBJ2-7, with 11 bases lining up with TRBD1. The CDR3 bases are TGTGCCAGCAGCCCGATACGGACCGGGACAGGGGGTGACTACGAGCAGTACTTC. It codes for CASSPIRTGTGGDYEQYF.